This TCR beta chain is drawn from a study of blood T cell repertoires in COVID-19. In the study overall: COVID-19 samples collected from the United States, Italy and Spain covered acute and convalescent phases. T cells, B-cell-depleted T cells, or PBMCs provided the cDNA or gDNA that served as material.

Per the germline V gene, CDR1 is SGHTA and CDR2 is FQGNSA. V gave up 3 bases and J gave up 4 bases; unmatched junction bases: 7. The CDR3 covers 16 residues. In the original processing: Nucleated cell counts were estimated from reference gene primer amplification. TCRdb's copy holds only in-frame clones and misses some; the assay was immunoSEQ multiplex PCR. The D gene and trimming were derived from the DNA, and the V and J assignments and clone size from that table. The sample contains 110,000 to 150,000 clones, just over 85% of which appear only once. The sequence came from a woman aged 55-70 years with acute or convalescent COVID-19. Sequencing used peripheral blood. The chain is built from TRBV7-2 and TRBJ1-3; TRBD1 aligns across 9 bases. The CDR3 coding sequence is TGTGCCAGCAGCTTGCAGAGGACAGGGGCCGGAAACACCATATATTTT. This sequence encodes CASSLQRTGAGNTIYF.